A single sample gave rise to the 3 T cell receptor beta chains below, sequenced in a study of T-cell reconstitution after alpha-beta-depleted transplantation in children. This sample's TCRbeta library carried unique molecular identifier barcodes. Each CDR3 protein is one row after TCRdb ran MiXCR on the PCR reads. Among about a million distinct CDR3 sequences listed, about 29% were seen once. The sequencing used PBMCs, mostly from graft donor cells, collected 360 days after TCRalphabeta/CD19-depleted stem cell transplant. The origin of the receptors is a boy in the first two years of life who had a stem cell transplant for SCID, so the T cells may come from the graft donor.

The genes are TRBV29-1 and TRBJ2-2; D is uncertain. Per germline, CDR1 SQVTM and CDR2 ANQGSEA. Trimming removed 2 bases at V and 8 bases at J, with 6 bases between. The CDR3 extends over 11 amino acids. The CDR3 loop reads CSVELPGELFF. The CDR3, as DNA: TGCAGCGTTGAACTACCGGGGGAGCTGTTTTTT.

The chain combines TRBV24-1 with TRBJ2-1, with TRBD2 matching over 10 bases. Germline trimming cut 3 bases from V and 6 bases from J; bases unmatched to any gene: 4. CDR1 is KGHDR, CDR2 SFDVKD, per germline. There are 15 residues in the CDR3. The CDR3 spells CATSDGSSGSNEQFF. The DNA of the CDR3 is TGTGCCACCAGTGATGGGTCTAGCGGGAGCAATGAGCAGTTCTTC.

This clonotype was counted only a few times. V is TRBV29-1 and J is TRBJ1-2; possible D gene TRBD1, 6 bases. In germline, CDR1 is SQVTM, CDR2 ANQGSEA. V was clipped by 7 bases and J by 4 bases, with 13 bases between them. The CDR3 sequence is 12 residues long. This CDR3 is CSALQGPYGYTF. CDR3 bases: TGCAGCGCACTACAGGGACCCTATGGCTACACCTTC.